Listed here are 9 T cell receptor beta chains from one sample, sequenced in a study of blood T cell repertoires in COVID-19. TCRdb keeps only in-frame clones here, not all; method: immunoSEQ multiplex PCR. The profile shows about 150,000 clones, about three quarters of them singletons. Sequencing was done on a sample of peripheral blood. Receptor source: an elderly man with acute or convalescent COVID-19.

This chain links TRBV7-3 with TRBJ2-5; the match to TRBD2 covers 11 bases. Germline V CDR1 and CDR2: SGHTA, FQGTGA. The CDR3 spans 15 residues. The V segment lost 2 bases and the J segment 2 bases; nucleotides outside the gene matches: 1. CDR3 region: CASSLLAGGQETQYF. The DNA of the CDR3 is TGTGCCAGCAGCTTACTAGCGGGGGGACAAGAGACCCAGTACTTC.

The chain employs TRBV12-3 or TRBV12-4 and TRBJ1-4; a weak D match, TRBD1 (5 bases). The CDR3 loop spans 13 amino acids. Deletions cut 6 bases from V and 8 bases from J, with 13 bases between. The CDR3 loop is CASRTTTAEKLFF. For the CDR3, the DNA is TGTGCCAGCAGAACGACGACAGCGGAAAAACTGTTTTTT.

The chain links TRBV6-2 or TRBV6-3 to TRBJ1-6; no reliable D call. Germline-derived CDR1 and CDR2 are MNHEY and SVGEGT. Trimming stripped 2 bases from V and 6 bases from J, with 11 bases between. This CDR3 region has 15 residues. The CDR3 sequence: CASSYKEGGNSPLHF. In DNA, the CDR3 is TGTGCCAGCAGTTACAAGGAGGGAGGTAATTCACCCCTCCACTTT.

The chain links TRBV18 to TRBJ1-3, with a weak D call TRBD1 (5 bases). Germline assignment: CDR1 KGHSH and CDR2 LQKENI. V lost 0 bases, J lost 1 base, and 7 bases lay in between. The CDR3 covers 15 residues. The CDR3 DNA sequence: TGTGCCAGCTCACCACCAGGGGTGTCTGGAAACACCATATATTTT. This sequence encodes CASSPPGVSGNTIYF.

Comment on this clone: The same CDR3 arises from other DNA sequences in this sample as well. The V gene is TRBV18, the J gene TRBJ2-7, with 10 nucleotides matching TRBD2. The germline V gene encodes CDR1 KGHSH and CDR2 LQKENI. V was clipped by 3 bases and J by 4 bases; unmatched bases: 3. The CDR3 sequence is 14 residues long. CDR3 sequence reads: CASSPPAGGYEQYF. CDR3 nucleotides: TGTGCCAGCTCACCTCCAGCGGGGGGGTACGAGCAGTACTTC.

V gene TRBV7-2 combines with J gene TRBJ2-3; 9 bases match TRBD2. Looked up from germline, CDR1 is SGHTA and CDR2 is FQGNSA. The V segment lost 5 bases and the J segment 6 bases; nucleotides outside the gene matches: 9. CDR3 length equals 15 residues. CDR3 residues: CASSPIAGAGDTQYF. For the CDR3, the DNA is TGTGCCAGCAGCCCCATAGCGGGGGCGGGGGATACGCAGTATTTT.

This rearrangement joins TRBV11-3 to TRBJ1-1; TRBD1 agrees at 9 bases. V lost 6 bases, J lost 4 bases, and 6 bases stayed unmatched. CDR1 SGHNT and CDR2 YENEEA come from the germline V gene. The CDR3 runs 14 residues. CDR3 region: CASRGQGGFTEAFF. CDR3 DNA sequence: TGTGCCAGCAGGGGACAGGGCGGATTCACTGAAGCTTTCTTT.

The rearrangement joins TRBV11-3 to TRBJ2-3, with 13 bases matching TRBD2. Germline CDR1 is SGHNT and CDR2 is YENEEA. CDR3 length equals 15 residues. V was clipped by 3 bases and J by 4 bases; unmatched bases: 1. CDR3 amino acids: CASSFGTSGADTQYF. Written as DNA, the CDR3 is TGTGCCAGCAGCTTCGGGACTAGCGGGGCAGATACGCAGTATTTT.

The chain couples TRBV11-2 to TRBJ2-3; TRBD1 is a possible D gene (6 bases). The germline gives CDR1 SGHAT, CDR2 FQNNGV. The CDR3 runs 12 residues. V shed 5 bases and J shed 4 bases, with 7 bases lying between them. The DNA for the CDR3 is TGTGCCAGCAGCCCAGGGGCAGATACGCAGTATTTT. Residues: CASSPGADTQYF.